The sequence of this T cell receptor beta chain was determined in a study of blood T cell repertoires in COVID-19. This CDR3 is built from 14 residues. V was pared by 0 bases and J by 6 bases, with 9 bases between. In germline, CDR1 is WNHNN, CDR2 SYGVQD (reference sequence). This clone was observed a single time. The table came from immunoSEQ multiplex PCR; TCRdb's copy has only in-frame clones and leaves some out. The top ten hold under 2% of the sample, which has roughly 55,000 clones, 83% seen once. The receptor was isolated from a woman between 55 and 75 years old with acute or convalescent COVID-19. Sequencing was performed on peripheral blood. The V call is TRBV10-1, the J call TRBJ2-1; D is perhaps TRBD2 (6 bases). The CDR3 reads CASSESGGTNEQFF. The CDR3 coding sequence is TGCGCCAGCAGTGAGTCTGGCGGGACCAATGAGCAGTTCTTC.